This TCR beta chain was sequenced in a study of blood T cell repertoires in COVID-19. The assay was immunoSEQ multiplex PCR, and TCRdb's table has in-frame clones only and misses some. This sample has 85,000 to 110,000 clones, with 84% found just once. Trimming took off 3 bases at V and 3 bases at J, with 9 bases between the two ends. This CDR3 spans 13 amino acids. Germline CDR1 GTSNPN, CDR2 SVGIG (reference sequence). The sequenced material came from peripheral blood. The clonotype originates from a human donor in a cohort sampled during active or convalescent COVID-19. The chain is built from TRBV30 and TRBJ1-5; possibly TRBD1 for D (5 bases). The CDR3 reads CAWRKGNNQPQHF. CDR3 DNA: TGTGCCTGGAGAAAGGGGAACAATCAGCCCCAGCATTTT.